This is a list of T cell receptor beta chains from one sample in a study of blood T cell repertoires in COVID-19. The method was immunoSEQ multiplex PCR; TCRdb's version includes in-frame clones alone and lacks a portion of them. The profile covers a few hundred thousand clones, with less than 85% appearing a single time and approximately 3.6% taken by the ten largest. What was sequenced was peripheral blood. Receptors originate from a woman aged 18-29 years with acute or convalescent COVID-19. CDR3s leave out the opening cysteine and the closing phenylalanine or tryptophan. Some rows mark clone size as missing; the rest say once, few, many or name a class of expanded clone.

J	V	size	CDR3
TRBJ1-4	TRBV5-1	once	ASKSQGQTNEKLF
TRBJ2-7	TRBV2	.	ASIYRLAGGLEQY
TRBJ1-1	TRBV25-1	.	ASSEWGGAEAF
TRBJ1-5	TRBV19	.	ASSKGQGPSPQH
TRBJ2-3	TRBV3-1/TRBV3-2	.	ASSQEYGGAADTQY
TRBJ1-2	TRBV5-1	.	ASGLEDPSYGYT
TRBJ2-2	TRBV6-5	.	ASSRLAGRSGELF
TRBJ2-7	TRBV28	once	ASKGVDRGDDEQY
TRBJ1-1	TRBV27	.	ASRDTMNTEAF
TRBJ1-2	TRBV7-3	.	ASTPDRGPAGYT
TRBJ2-7	TRBV28	few	ASSSGTGDSYEQY
TRBJ2-5	TRBV18	.	ASSRTQDRAQETQY
TRBJ2-1	TRBV2	.	ASSERRLAGVNEQF
TRBJ1-5	TRBV9	.	ASSVGGLGNQPQH
TRBJ1-3	TRBV28	.	ASSPTQSSGNTIY
TRBJ2-7	TRBV19	once	ASSPGLAEISYEQY
TRBJ1-1	TRBV2	.	ACRQASEEAF
TRBJ1-6	TRBV27	.	ASSFLGTYSSYNSPLH
TRBJ2-5	TRBV4-1	.	ASSQGPSGSQETQY
TRBJ2-7	TRBV9	.	ASSPTSGRTVEQY
TRBJ1-5	TRBV9	.	ASQIPGTGRESNQPQH
TRBJ2-3	TRBV9	.	ASSVAIAGGANTQY
TRBJ1-3	TRBV10-3	.	AISGRGTGGISGNTIY
TRBJ2-7	TRBV6-1	.	ASSEDLAGPYEQY
TRBJ2-5	TRBV28	.	ASSLYRGETQY
TRBJ2-5	TRBV3-1/TRBV3-2	.	ASSQDLSGVIETQY
TRBJ2-1	TRBV10-3	.	AISDQTSGSEQF
TRBJ1-1	TRBV5-1	.	ASSPGLQNTEAF
TRBJ2-7	TRBV19	.	ASSISTADLYEQY
TRBJ2-7	TRBV5-1	few	ASSLEPTYSYEQY
TRBJ1-1	TRBV2	.	ASSVQGYTEAF
TRBJ2-7	TRBV9	.	ASSVDRGEQY
TRBJ1-3	TRBV11-2	.	ASSKDGLSGNTIY
TRBJ1-5	TRBV7-3	.	ASSLQDSNQPQH
TRBJ2-7	TRBV7-9	.	ASSLGGWATSDYEQY
TRBJ1-2	TRBV7-3	.	ASSPQPTGASLGGYT
TRBJ2-3	TRBV5-6	.	ASSPDPGGGTDTQY
TRBJ2-3	TRBV27	.	ASSLSSGISTDTQY
TRBJ1-1	TRBV7-9	.	ASSFRQEPEAF
TRBJ2-5	TRBV27	once	ASSLGGGETQY
TRBJ1-5	TRBV2	.	ASTGGNSNQPQH
TRBJ1-2	TRBV30	.	AWSVGWASYGYT
TRBJ2-2	TRBV3-1/TRBV3-2	.	ASSQDSSDTGELF
TRBJ1-6	TRBV3-1/TRBV3-2	.	ASSQGQGSTSPLH
TRBJ1-1	TRBV12-5	.	ASGLGQGPDEAF
TRBJ1-3	TRBV18	.	ASSPPTRVDTIY
TRBJ2-5	TRBV6-5	.	ASSYIGARETQY
TRBJ2-3	TRBV3-1/TRBV3-2	.	ASSQESGRAPDTQY
TRBJ1-2	TRBV2	once	ASSQDRGRDGYT